This T cell receptor beta chain was identified in a study of cytomegalovirus exposure and HLA in healthy donors listed by TCRdb under 2017. About the full investigation: The 650 to 750 repertoires of the first cohort and the roughly 110 validation repertoires were produced on the same platform, according to a later analysis. Besides the first cohort of approximately 710 subjects, a separate validation cohort made up of 120 different subjects was used. High-throughput TCR immunosequencing, statistical association of individual TCRs with disease status, and machine learning were combined to predict cytomegalovirus infection status. The aim of the study was to test whether cataloging public T cell receptors could identify signatures of past pathogen exposure. General findings and caveats noted by the study authors: The classifier was reported to diagnose cytomegalovirus status with high specificity and sensitivity in both the original and validation cohorts. According to the authors, the approach could potentially be generalized to other disease states and immunological phenotypes. Across donors, most TCR sequences were observed very rarely, whereas some public TCRs were present in many individuals. A few of the identified cytomegalovirus-associated TCR beta chains were confirmed in vitro to be specific for cytomegalovirus antigens. In a later analysis, TCRs clustered in the first cohort were found to also tend to co-occur in the 120 or so validation repertoires, with 90% to 95% of cluster scores above 0. A total of 150 to 200 TCR beta chains were listed by the study as associated with cytomegalovirus. A later analysis lacked HLA typing for the validation cohort, so it scored co-occurrence in that cohort across all 120 or so repertoires.

Preparation of the library involved the immunoSEQ multiplex PCR assay. The paper's data handling went like this. A statistical classification framework was built to diagnose cytomegalovirus status from the catalog of TCR beta chain sequences. TCRdb took over this immuneACCESS table, retaining in-frame rearrangements with V and J assigned. Such tables are incomplete; in checked studies, under half of the missing clones stem from an unresolved V gene, and the remainder is unexplained. For V, J and clone size, that table is used; D and trimming come from the DNA. This sample holds 130,000 to 150,000 clones; 75% to 90% were observed only once. Of the sample, over 8.5% is held by the ten largest clones. Concerning this clone: Its antigen is still unknown. Base qualities are not recorded, but no much larger clone differs from it by a single base.

Separate from the roughly 660-subject first cohort, the validation cohort of 95 to 150 subjects was the group to which the donors belonged. The CDR3 covers 15 residues, taking in both the cysteine and the phenylalanine. The DNA shown is the 45-base CDR3, in frame from base 1. Trimming removed 2 bases from V and 1 base from J, leaving 13 bases between the germline ends. Based on the germline V gene, the CDR1 and CDR2 sequences are SGHTS and YDEGEE. The receptor's source is a young woman in good health and CMV-seropositive. The V gene is TRBV5-8 and the J gene is TRBJ2-7, and the D gene may be TRBD1, 6 bases matching. The sequenced sample was PBMCs. The DNA is as follows: TGTGCCAGCAGCTTCCGCAGGGGAATATCCTACGAGCAGTACTTC. Its protein is CASSFRRGISYEQYF.